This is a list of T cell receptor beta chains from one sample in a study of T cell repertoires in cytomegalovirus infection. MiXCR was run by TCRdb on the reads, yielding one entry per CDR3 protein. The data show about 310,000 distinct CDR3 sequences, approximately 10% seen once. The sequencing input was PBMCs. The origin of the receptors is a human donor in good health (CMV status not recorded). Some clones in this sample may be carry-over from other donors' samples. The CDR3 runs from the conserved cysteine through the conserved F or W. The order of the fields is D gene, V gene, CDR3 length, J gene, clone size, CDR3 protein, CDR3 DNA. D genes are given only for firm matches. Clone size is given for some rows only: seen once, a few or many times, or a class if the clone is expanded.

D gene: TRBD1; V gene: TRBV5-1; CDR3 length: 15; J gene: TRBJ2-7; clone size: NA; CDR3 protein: CASSRTGGASYEQYF; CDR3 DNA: TGCGCCAGCAGCCGGACAGGGGGCGCTTCCTACGAGCAGTACTTC
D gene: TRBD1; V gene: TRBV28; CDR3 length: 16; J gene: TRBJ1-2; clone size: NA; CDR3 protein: CASSLGDRAYAYGYTF; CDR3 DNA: TGTGCCAGCAGTTTAGGGGACAGGGCCTACGCTTATGGCTACACCTTC
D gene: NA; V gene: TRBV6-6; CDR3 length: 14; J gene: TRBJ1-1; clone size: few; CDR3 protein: CASNLNREWAEAFF; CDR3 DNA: TGTGCCAGCAACCTAAATCGGGAATGGGCTGAAGCTTTCTTT
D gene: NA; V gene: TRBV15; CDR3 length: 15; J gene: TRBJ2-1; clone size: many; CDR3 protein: CATSRDGLEYNEQFF; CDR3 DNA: TGTGCCACCAGCAGAGATGGGCTAGAATACAATGAGCAGTTCTTC
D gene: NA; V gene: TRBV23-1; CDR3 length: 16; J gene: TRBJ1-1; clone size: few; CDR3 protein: CASSQSRCPRNTEAFF; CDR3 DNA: TGCGCCAGCAGTCAATCTCGATGTCCTAGAAACACTGAAGCTTTCTTT
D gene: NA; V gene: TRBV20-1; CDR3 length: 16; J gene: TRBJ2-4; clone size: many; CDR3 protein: CSAREGPEWGKDIQYF; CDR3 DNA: TGCAGTGCTAGAGAGGGCCCCGAGTGGGGAAAAGACATTCAGTACTTC
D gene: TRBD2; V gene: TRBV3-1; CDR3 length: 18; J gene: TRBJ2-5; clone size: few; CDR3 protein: CASSQPTQRGGLQETQYF; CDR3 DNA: TGTGCCAGCAGCCAACCAACTCAGCGGGGGGGCCTCCAAGAGACCCAGTACTTC
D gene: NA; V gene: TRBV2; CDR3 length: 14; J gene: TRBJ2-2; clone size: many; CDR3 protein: CASSEAGGTGELFF; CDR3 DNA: TGTGCCAGCAGTGAAGCGGGGGGCACCGGGGAGCTGTTTTTT
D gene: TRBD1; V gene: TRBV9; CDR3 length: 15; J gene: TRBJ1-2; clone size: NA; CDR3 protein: CASSPTSGTEYGYTF; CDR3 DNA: TGTGCCAGCAGCCCAACATCCGGGACAGAGTATGGCTACACCTTC
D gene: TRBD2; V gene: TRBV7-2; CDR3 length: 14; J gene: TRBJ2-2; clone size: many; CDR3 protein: CASSGWGGTGELFF; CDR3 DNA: TGTGCCAGCAGTGGATGGGGGGGGACCGGGGAGCTGTTTTTT
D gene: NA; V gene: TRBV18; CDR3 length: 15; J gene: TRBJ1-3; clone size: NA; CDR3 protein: CASSPFGYSGNTIYF; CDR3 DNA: TGTGCCAGCTCACCATTTGGATACTCTGGAAACACCATATATTTT
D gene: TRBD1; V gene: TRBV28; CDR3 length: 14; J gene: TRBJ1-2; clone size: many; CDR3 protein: CASSRQGVNYGYTF; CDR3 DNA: TGTGCCAGCAGCCGACAGGGAGTTAACTATGGCTACACCTTC
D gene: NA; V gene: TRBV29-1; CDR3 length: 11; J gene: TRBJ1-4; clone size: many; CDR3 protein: CSVERNEKLFF; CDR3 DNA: TGCAGCGTTGAAAGAAATGAAAAACTGTTTTTT
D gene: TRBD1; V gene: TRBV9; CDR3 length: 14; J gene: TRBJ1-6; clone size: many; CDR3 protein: CASSAGQPNSPLHF; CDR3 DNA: TGTGCCAGCAGCGCGGGACAGCCTAATTCACCCCTCCACTTT
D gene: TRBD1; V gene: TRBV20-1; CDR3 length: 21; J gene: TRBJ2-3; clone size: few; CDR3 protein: CSAPSVGGQVGGQGSSDTQYF; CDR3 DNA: TGCAGTGCTCCTTCGGTGGGGGGACAGGTAGGAGGACAAGGATCCTCAGATACGCAGTATTTT
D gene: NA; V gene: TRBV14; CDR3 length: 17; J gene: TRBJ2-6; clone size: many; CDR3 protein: CASSQLGTQAGANVLTF; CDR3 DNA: TGTGCCAGCAGCCAGCTCGGGACACAAGCTGGGGCCAACGTCCTGACTTTC
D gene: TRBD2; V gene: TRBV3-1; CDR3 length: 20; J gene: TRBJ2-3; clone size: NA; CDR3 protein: CASSQDMGTSGGLSTDTQYF; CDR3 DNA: TGTGCCAGCAGCCAAGATATGGGGACTAGCGGGGGACTAAGCACAGATACGCAGTATTTT
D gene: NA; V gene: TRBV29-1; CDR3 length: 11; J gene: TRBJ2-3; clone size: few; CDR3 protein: CSVAYGDTQYF; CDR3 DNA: TGCAGCGTTGCCTATGGGGATACGCAGTATTTT
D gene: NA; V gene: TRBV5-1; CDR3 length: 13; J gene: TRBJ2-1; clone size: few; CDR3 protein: CASSFSGDNEQFF; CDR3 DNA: TGCGCCAGCAGCTTTTCCGGGGACAATGAGCAGTTCTTC
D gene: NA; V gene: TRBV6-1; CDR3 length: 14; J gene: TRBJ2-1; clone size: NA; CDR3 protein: CASSVASSYNEQFF; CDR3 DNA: TGTGCCAGCAGTGTGGCTAGCTCCTACAATGAGCAGTTCTTC
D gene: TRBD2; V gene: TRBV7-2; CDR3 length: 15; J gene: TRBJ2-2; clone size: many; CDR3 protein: CASSSRLAATGELFF; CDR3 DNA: TGTGCCAGCAGCTCGAGACTAGCGGCCACCGGGGAGCTGTTTTTT
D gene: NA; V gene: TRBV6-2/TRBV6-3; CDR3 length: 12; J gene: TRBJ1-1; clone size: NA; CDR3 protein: CASNRGSTEAFF; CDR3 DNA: TGTGCCAGCAACCGGGGATCCACTGAAGCTTTCTTT
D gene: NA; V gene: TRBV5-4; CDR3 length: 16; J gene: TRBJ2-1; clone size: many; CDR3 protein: CASSLWGRRAYNEQFF; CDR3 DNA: TGTGCCAGCAGCTTGTGGGGACGCCGGGCCTACAATGAGCAGTTCTTC
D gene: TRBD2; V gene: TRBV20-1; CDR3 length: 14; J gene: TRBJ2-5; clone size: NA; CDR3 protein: CSARGLGEGETQYF; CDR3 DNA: TGCAGTGCCAGAGGACTAGGGGAGGGGGAGACCCAGTACTTC
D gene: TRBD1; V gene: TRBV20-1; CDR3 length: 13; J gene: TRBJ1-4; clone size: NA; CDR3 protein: CSANRGTNEKLFF; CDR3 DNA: TGCAGTGCTAACAGGGGTACTAATGAAAAACTGTTTTTT
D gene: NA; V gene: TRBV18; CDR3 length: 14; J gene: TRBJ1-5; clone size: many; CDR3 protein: CASSPGNSNQPQHF; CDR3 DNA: TGTGCCAGCTCACCAGGGAATAGCAATCAGCCCCAGCATTTT
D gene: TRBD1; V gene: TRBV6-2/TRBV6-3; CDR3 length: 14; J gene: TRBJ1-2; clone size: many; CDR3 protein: CASRGDSRNYGYTF; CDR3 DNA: TGTGCCAGCAGAGGGGACAGCAGAAACTATGGCTACACCTTC
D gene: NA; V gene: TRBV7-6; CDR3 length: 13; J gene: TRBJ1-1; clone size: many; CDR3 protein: CASSRGQNTEAFF; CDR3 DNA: TGTGCCAGCAGCCGGGGACAGAACACTGAAGCTTTCTTT
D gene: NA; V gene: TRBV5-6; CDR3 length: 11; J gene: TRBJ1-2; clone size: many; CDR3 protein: CASSARSGYTF; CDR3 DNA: TGTGCCAGCAGCGCAAGGAGTGGCTACACCTTC
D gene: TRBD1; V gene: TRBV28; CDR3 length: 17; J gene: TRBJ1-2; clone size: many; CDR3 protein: CASSHGTGVGGDYGYTF; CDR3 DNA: TGTGCCAGCAGCCACGGGACAGGGGTGGGAGGAGACTATGGCTACACCTTC
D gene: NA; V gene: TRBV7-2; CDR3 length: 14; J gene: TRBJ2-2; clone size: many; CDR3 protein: CASDPGRDTGELFF; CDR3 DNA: TGTGCCAGCGATCCGGGACGGGACACCGGGGAGCTGTTTTTT
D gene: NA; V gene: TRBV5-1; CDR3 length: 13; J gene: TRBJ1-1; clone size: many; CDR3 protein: CASSFTGYTEAFF; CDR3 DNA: TGCGCCAGCAGCTTCACAGGATACACTGAAGCTTTCTTT
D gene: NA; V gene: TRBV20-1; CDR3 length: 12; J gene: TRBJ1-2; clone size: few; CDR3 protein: CSPSAGRRGYTF; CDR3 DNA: TGCAGCCCCTCGGCGGGGCGTCGTGGCTACACCTTC
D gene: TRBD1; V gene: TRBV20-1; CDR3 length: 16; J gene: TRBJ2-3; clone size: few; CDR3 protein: CSATWRDRHRTDTQYF; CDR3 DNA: TGCAGTGCTACTTGGAGGGACAGGCACCGCACAGATACGCAGTATTTT
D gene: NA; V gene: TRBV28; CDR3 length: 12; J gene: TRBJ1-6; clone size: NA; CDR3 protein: CASSERNSPLHF; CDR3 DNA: TGTGCCAGCAGTGAGAGGAATTCACCCCTCCACTTT
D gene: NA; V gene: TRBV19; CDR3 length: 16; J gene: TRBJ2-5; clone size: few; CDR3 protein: CASSIESRPLGETQYF; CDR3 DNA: TGTGCCAGTAGTATAGAAAGCCGTCCCCTCGGGGAGACCCAGTACTTC
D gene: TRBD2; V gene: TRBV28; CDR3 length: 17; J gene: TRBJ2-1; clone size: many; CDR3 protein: CASSPPGAGGPNNEQFF; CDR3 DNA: TGTGCCAGCAGTCCCCCCGGGGCGGGGGGGCCAAACAATGAGCAGTTCTTC
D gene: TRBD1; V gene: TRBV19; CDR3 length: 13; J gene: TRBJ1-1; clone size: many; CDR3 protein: CASNGQGYTEAFF; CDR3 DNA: TGTGCCAGTAATGGACAGGGGTACACTGAAGCTTTCTTT
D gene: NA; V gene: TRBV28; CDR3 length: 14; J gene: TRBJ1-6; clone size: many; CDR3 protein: CASSLFSGDSPLHF; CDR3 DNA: TGTGCCAGCAGTTTGTTTTCTGGGGATTCACCCCTCCACTTT
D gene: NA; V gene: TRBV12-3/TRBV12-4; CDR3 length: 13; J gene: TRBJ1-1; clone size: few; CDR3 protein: CASSLTQGSEAFF; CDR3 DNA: TGTGCCAGCAGTTTAACCCAGGGATCTGAAGCTTTCTTT
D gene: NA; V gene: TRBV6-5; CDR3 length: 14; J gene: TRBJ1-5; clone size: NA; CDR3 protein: CASGDPGVGQPQHF; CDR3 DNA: TGTGCCAGCGGCGACCCAGGGGTAGGTCAGCCCCAGCATTTT